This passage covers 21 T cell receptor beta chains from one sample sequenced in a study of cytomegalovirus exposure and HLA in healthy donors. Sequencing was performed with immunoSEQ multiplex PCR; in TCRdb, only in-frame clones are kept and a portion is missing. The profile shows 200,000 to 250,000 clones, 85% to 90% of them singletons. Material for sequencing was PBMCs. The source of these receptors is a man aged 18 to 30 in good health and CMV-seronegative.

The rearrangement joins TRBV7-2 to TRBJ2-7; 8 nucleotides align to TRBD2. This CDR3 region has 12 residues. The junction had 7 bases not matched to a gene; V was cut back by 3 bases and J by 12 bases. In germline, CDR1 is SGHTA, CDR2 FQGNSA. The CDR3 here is CASSLPAGVVYF. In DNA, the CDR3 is TGTGCCAGCAGCTTGCCAGCGGGAGTGGTGTACTTC.

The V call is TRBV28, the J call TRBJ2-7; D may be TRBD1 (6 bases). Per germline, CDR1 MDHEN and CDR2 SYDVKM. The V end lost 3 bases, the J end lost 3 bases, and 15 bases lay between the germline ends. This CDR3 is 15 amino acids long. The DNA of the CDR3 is TGTGCCAGCAGTTTTAATTTGGGACACAACTACGAGCAGTACTTC. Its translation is CASSFNLGHNYEQYF. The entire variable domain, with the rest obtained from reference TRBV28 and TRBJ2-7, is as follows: DVKVTQSSRYLVKRTGEKVFLECVQDMDHENMFWYRQDPGLGLRLIYFSYDVKMKEKGDIPEGYSVSREKKERFSLILESASTNQTSMYLCASSFNLGHNYEQYFGPGTRLTVT.

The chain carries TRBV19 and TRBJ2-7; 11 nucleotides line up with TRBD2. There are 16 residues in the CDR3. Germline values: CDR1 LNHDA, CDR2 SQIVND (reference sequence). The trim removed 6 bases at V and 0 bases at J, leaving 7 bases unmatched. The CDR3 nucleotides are TGTGCCAGTAGGGGACCGGGACTAGCGGCCTCCTACGAGCAGTACTTC. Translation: CASRGPGLAASYEQYF.

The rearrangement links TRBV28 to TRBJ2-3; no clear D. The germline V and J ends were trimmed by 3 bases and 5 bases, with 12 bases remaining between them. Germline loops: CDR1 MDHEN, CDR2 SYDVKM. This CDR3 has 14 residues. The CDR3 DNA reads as TGTGCCAGCAGTTTGTTGCGCCGAGAAGATACGCAGTATTTT. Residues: CASSLLRREDTQYF. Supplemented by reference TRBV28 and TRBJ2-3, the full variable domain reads DVKVTQSSRYLVKRTGEKVFLECVQDMDHENMFWYRQDPGLGLRLIYFSYDVKMKEKGDIPEGYSVSREKKERFSLILESASTNQTSMYLCASSLLRREDTQYFGPGTRLTVL.

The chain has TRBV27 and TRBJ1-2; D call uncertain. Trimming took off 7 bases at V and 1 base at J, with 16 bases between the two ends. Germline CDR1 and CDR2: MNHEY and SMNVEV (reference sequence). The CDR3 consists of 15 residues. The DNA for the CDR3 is TGTGCCAGCAAAAGGAGCCAACCCGGTAACTATGGCTACACCTTC. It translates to CASKRSQPGNYGYTF.

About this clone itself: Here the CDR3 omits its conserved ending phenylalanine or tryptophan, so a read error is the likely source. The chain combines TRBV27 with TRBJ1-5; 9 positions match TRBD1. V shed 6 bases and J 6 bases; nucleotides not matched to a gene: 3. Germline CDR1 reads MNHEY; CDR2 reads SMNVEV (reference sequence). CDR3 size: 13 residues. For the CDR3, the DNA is TGTGCCAGCAGGGGACAGGGAGCTCAGCCCCAGCATCTT. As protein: CASRGQGAQPQHL.

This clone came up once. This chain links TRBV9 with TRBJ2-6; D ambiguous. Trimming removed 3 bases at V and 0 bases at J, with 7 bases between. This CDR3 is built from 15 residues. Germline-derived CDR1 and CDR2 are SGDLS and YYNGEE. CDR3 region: CASSGRSSGANVLTF. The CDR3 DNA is TGTGCCAGCAGCGGGCGGTCCTCTGGGGCCAACGTCCTGACTTTC.

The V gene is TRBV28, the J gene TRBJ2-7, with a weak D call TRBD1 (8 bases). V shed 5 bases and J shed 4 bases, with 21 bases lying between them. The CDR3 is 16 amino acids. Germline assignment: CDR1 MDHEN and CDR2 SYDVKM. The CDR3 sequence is CASSPLGGDRTYEQYF. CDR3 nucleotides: TGTGCCAGCAGTCCCTTAGGGGGGGACAGGACGTACGAGCAGTACTTC.

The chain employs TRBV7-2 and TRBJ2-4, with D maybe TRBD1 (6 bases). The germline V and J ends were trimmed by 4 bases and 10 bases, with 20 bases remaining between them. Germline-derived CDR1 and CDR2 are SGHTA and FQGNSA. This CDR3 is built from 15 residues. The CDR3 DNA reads TGTGCCAGCAGCTACATGGGACAACCTAGTAGTATTCAGTACTTC. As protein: CASSYMGQPSSIQYF. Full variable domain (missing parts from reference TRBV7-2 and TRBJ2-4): GAGVSQSPSNKVTEKGKDVELRCDPISGHTALYWYRQSLGQGLEFLIYFQGNSAPDKSGLPSDRFSAERTGGSVSTLTIQRTQQEDSAVYLCASSYMGQPSSIQYFGAGTRLSVL.

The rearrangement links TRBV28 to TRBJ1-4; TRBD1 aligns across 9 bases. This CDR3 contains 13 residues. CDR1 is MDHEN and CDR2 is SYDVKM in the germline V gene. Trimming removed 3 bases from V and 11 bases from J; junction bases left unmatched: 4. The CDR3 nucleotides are TGTGCCAGCAGTTTTCGGGACAGGGATAAACTGTTTTTT. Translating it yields CASSFRDRDKLFF.

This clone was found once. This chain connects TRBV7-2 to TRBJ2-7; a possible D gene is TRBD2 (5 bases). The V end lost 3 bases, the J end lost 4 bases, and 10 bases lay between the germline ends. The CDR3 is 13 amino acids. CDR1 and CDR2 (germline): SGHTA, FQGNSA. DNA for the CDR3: TGTGCCAGCAGCTTCCAGGCGGGTTACGAGCAGTACTTC. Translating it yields CASSFQAGYEQYF. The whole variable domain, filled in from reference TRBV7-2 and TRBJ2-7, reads GAGVSQSPSNKVTEKGKDVELRCDPISGHTALYWYRQSLGQGLEFLIYFQGNSAPDKSGLPSDRFSAERTGGSVSTLTIQRTQQEDSAVYLCASSFQAGYEQYFGPGTRLTVT.

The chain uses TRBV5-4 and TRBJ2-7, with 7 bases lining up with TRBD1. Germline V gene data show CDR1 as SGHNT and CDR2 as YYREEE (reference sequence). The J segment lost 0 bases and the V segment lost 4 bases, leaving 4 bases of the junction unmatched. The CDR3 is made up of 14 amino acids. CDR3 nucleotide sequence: TGTGCCAGCAGCCACGGGGACAGCTCCTACGAGCAGTACTTC. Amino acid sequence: CASSHGDSSYEQYF.

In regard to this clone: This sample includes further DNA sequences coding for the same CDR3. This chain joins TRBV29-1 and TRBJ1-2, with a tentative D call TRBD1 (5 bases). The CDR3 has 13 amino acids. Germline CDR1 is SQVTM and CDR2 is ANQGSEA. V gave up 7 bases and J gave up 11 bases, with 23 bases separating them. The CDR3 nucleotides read TGCAGCGCCCAATCCCAATGGGGGGGTGGTTACACCTTC. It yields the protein CSAQSQWGGGYTF.

The CDR3 protein is CASSLNGETQYF. Here the CDR3 DNA reads TGTGCCAGCAGCCTAAACGGTGAGACCCAGTACTTC. This chain joins TRBV13 and TRBJ2-5; D remains ambiguous. Looked up from germline, CDR1 is PRHDT and CDR2 is FYEKMQ (reference sequence). The CDR3 runs 12 residues. Trimming removed 5 bases from V and 5 bases from J, with 9 bases in between. Supplemented by reference TRBV13 and TRBJ2-5, the full variable domain reads AAGVIQSPRHLIKEKRETATLKCYPIPRHDTVYWYQQGPGQDPQFLISFYEKMQSDKGSIPDRFSAQQFSDYHSELNMSSLELGDSALYFCASSLNGETQYFGPGTRLLVL.

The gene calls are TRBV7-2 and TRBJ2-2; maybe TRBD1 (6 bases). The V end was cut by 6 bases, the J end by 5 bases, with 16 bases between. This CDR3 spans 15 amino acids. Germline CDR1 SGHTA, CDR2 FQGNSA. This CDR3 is CASSTAPQGTGELFF. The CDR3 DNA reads TGTGCCAGCAGTACCGCGCCCCAGGGGACCGGGGAGCTGTTTTTT.

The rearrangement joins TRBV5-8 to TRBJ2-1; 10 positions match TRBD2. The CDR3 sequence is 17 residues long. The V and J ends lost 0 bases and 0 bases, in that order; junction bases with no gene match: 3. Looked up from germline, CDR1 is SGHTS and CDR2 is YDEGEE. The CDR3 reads CASSLATSGISYNEQFF. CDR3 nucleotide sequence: TGTGCCAGCAGCTTGGCTACTAGCGGGATCTCCTACAATGAGCAGTTCTTC.

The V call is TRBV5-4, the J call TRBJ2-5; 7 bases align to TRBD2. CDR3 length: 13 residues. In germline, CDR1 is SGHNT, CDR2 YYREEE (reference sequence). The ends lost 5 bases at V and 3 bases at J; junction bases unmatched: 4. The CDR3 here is CASRSGLEETQYF. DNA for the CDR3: TGTGCCAGCAGATCTGGACTAGAAGAGACCCAGTACTTC.

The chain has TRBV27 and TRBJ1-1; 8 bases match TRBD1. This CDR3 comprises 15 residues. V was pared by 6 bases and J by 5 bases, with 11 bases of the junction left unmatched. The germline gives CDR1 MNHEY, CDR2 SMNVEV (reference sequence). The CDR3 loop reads CASSLGQGGGTEAFF. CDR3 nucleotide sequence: TGTGCCAGCAGCCTCGGACAGGGAGGGGGAACTGAAGCTTTCTTT.

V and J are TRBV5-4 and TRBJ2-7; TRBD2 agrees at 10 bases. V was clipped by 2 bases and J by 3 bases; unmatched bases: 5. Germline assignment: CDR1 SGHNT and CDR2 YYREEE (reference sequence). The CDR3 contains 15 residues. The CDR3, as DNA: TGTGCCAGCAGCTTCTCTAGCGGGGGCCTCTACGAGCAGTACTTC. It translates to CASSFSSGGLYEQYF.

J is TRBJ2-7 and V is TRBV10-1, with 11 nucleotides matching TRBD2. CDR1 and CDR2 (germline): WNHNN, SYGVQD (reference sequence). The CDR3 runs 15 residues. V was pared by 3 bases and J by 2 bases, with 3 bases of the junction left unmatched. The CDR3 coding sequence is TGCGCCAGCAGTGATTCACTAGCGGGAGCCTACGAGCAGTACTTC. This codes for CASSDSLAGAYEQYF.

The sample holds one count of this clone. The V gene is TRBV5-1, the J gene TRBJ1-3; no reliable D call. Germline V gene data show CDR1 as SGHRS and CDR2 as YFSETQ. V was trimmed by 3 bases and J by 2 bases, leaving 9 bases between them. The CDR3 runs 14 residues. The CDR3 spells CASSSTGTGNTIYF. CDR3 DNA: TGCGCCAGCAGCTCAACGGGTACTGGAAACACCATATATTTT.